The 18 T cell receptor beta chains given below trace back to one sample, sequenced in a study of beta chain features in type 1 diabetes. Expressed TCRB transcripts were sequenced because the isolated RNA had all been reverse transcribed beforehand. Data came from immunoSEQ multiplex PCR; TCRdb stores just in-frame clones and leaves some out. The sample includes 200,000 to 250,000 clones, over 8.5% of them seen just once. Sequences were obtained from naive CD4+ T cells from blood. Receptors originate from a young woman in good health.

The table lists this clone with many counts. The gene calls are TRBV13 and TRBJ2-1; TRBD1 might be the D (6 bases). CDR1 PRHDT and CDR2 FYEKMQ come from the germline V gene (reference sequence). Trimming cost V 8 bases and J 8 bases, with 10 bases left between them. The CDR3 extends over 11 amino acids. CDR3 bases: TGTGCCAGCCAGGGGAACGATGAGCAGTTCTTC. This codes for CASQGNDEQFF.

There are a few counts of this clone. The chain combines TRBV6-5 with TRBJ2-7; 10 positions agree with TRBD1. This CDR3 comprises 15 residues. Germline trimming cut 6 bases from V and 1 base from J; bases unmatched to any gene: 6. Germline assignment: CDR1 MNHEY and CDR2 SVGAGI. This CDR3 reads CASSRDRGQSYEQYF. The DNA for the CDR3 is TGTGCCAGCAGCAGAGACAGGGGGCAGTCCTACGAGCAGTACTTC.

This clone was seen more than once but under ten times. This chain links TRBV5-1 with TRBJ2-3; unclear D gene. V gave up 2 bases and J gave up 5 bases, with 3 bases separating them. Germline V gives CDR1 SGHRS, CDR2 YFSETQ. The CDR3 length is 11 residues. CDR3 bases: TGCGCCAGCAGCTTCCAAGATACGCAGTATTTT. Translating gives CASSFQDTQYF.

The J gene is TRBJ1-2, the V gene TRBV6-5; a weak D match, TRBD1 (6 bases). Trimming shortened V by 6 bases and J by 5 bases, and 16 bases separated the two germline ends. CDR1 is MNHEY and CDR2 is SVGAGI in the germline V gene. The CDR3 runs 14 residues. CDR3 nucleotides: TGTGCCAGCAGACCCCGACAGGAATCGTATGGCTACACCTTC. Translation: CASRPRQESYGYTF.

This clone was seen ten or more times. The V call is TRBV7-2, the J call TRBJ1-5; D is possibly TRBD1 (5 bases). V dropped 5 bases and J dropped 12 bases, with 14 bases sitting between them. Germline CDR1 is SGHTA and CDR2 is FQGNSA. This CDR3 has 12 amino acids. The CDR3 spells CASSLGPKLQHF. CDR3 sequence (DNA): TGTGCCAGCAGCCTGGGGCCGAAGCTCCAGCATTTT.

This clone was counted only a few times. The CDR3 DNA reads as TGTGCCAGCACCATGGGACTAAATGAGCAGTTCTTC. The encoded protein is CASTMGLNEQFF. The chain combines TRBV28 with TRBJ2-1; 7 nucleotides line up with TRBD2. Trimming removed 7 bases from V and 7 bases from J; junction bases left unmatched: 4. The length of the CDR3 is 12 residues. Germline-derived CDR1 and CDR2 are MDHEN and SYDVKM.

This clone was counted only a few times. The chain recombines TRBV19 with TRBJ2-1, with 8 bases fitting TRBD2. CDR3 length: 14 residues. Germline-derived CDR1 and CDR2 are LNHDA and SQIVND (reference sequence). Germline trimming cut 10 bases from V and 2 bases from J; bases unmatched to any gene: 7. The CDR3 region has the DNA TGTGCCACGGCGAGCGGGAGCGCCTACAATGAGCAGTTCTTC. Its protein product is CATASGSAYNEQFF.

V usage is TRBV6-5 and J usage is TRBJ2-2, with D possibly being TRBD2 (6 bases). The germline CDR1 and CDR2 sequences are MNHEY and SVGAGI. V was pared by 4 bases and J by 3 bases, with 9 bases between. The CDR3 extends over 14 amino acids. Here the CDR3 reads CASSFRDYTGELFF. The CDR3 DNA reads TGTGCCAGCAGTTTCCGGGACTACACCGGGGAGCTGTTTTTT.

About this clone itself: Mismatch with germline at one junction end may stem from a read error. In the same sample, other DNA sequences code for this CDR3. This chain links TRBV11-2 with TRBJ2-5; the match to TRBD1 covers 8 bases. This CDR3 has 15 amino acids. CDR1 SGHAT and CDR2 FQNNGV come from the germline V gene. CDR3 in DNA: TGTGCCAGCAGCTTAGGGACAGGGAACCAGGAGACCCAGTACTTC. Residues: CASSLGTGNQETQYF.

The chain couples TRBV18 to TRBJ1-1; D is undetermined. The germline CDR1 and CDR2 sequences are KGHSH and LQKENI. This CDR3 has 14 amino acids. V was trimmed by 4 bases and J by 0 bases, leaving 9 bases between them. The CDR3 loop is CASSRDIMNTEAFF. The CDR3 nucleotides are TGTGCCAGCTCACGAGATATCATGAACACTGAAGCTTTCTTT.

This clone was observed a handful of times. The chain joins TRBV5-5 to TRBJ1-3; D unresolved. V lost 0 bases to trimming and J lost 4 bases, with 14 bases between them. This CDR3 contains 16 residues. Per germline, CDR1 SGHKS and CDR2 YYEKEE (reference sequence). In DNA form, the CDR3 reads TGTGCCAGCAGCTTGGTCAGGATATATTCGGGAAACACCATATATTTT. This sequence encodes CASSLVRIYSGNTIYF.

The chain combines TRBV11-1 with TRBJ1-1; D unclear. The CDR3 loop spans 13 amino acids. In germline, CDR1 is SGHAT, CDR2 FQDESV (reference sequence). With 4 bases removed from V and 5 bases from J, the gap between germline ends came to 11 bases. The chain's CDR3 is CASSWAPGTEAFF. The CDR3 coding sequence is TGTGCCAGCAGCTGGGCCCCGGGAACTGAAGCTTTCTTT.

This clone was counted between two and nine times. The V call is TRBV21-1, the J call TRBJ2-1; the D call TRBD2 from the table was never checked on the DNA. TRBV21-1 is annotated as a pseudogene. This CDR3 contains 15 residues. The CDR3 DNA reads as TGTGCCAGCAGCAGGGAGAGCGGGAGTTGGGATGAGCAGTTCTTC. Residues: CASSRESGSWDEQFF.

This clone was seen more than once but under ten times. The rearrangement uses TRBV15 and TRBJ2-7; D is unresolved. The germline V gene encodes CDR1 LNHNV and CDR2 YYDKDF (reference sequence). The CDR3 is made up of 12 amino acids. V shed 0 bases and J shed 4 bases, with 4 bases lying between them. CDR3 nucleotide sequence: TGTGCCACCAGCAGAGATCAATACGAGCAGTACTTC. It codes for CATSRDQYEQYF.

This clone was picked up a small number of times. CDR3 region: CSVSGGPGYNTEAFF. CDR3 nucleotides: TGCAGCGTTTCCGGGGGTCCAGGCTACAACACTGAAGCTTTCTTT. The chain joins TRBV29-1 to TRBJ1-1; D is perhaps TRBD1 (5 bases). The length of the CDR3 is 15 residues. Germline V gene lookup returns CDR1 SQVTM and CDR2 ANQGSEA. Trimming cost V 5 bases and J 2 bases, with 18 bases left between them.

Only a few counts were recorded for this clone. The rearrangement uses TRBV7-3 and TRBJ1-6; no reliable D call. Per the germline V gene, CDR1 is SGHTA and CDR2 is FQGTGA. This CDR3 is 15 amino acids long. The V end was cut by 2 bases, the J end by 3 bases, with 8 bases between. The CDR3 is CASSLGPNYNSPLHF. The CDR3 DNA reads TGTGCCAGCAGCTTAGGGCCCAACTATAATTCACCCCTCCACTTT.

This clone was detected many times. The DNA of the CDR3 is TGCAGCGTCACAGGGAGCGCGAACACTGAAGCTTTCTTT. It translates to CSVTGSANTEAFF. The rearrangement joins TRBV29-1 to TRBJ1-1; TRBD1 is a possible D gene (6 bases). Germline CDR1 and CDR2: SQVTM and ANQGSEA. CDR3 size: 13 residues. Trimming left V 6 bases short and J 1 base short, with 12 bases between.

There are a few counts of this clone. The chain links TRBV9 to TRBJ1-1; possibly TRBD1 for D (6 bases). This CDR3 is 15 amino acids long. The germline gives CDR1 SGDLS, CDR2 YYNGEE. V was trimmed by 2 bases and J by 2 bases, leaving 13 bases between them. The CDR3 is CASSVTGIPNTEAFF. Written as DNA, the CDR3 is TGTGCCAGCAGCGTCACAGGGATCCCAAACACTGAAGCTTTCTTT.